This T cell receptor beta chain was observed in a study of shared clonotypes between healthy human individuals. Study-level findings and limits: Only blood was sampled; tissue repertoires likely differ.

This clone showed up many times. The target antigen is unknown. The sample carries other DNA sequences with the same CDR3. V was shortened by 0 bases and J by 2 bases, with 4 bases between the two germline ends. The CDR3 extends over 13 amino acids. Germline CDR1 is SNHLY and CDR2 is FYNNEI. The data were produced by immunoSEQ multiplex PCR, yet TCRdb's version contains in-frame clones alone and is incomplete. Altogether just over 2,000,000 clones are present, 85% to 95% being singletons, with the ten largest covering 0.13%. This TCR derives from a man between 18 and 35 years old in good health. The sequenced sample was naive CD4+ T cells sorted from blood. The subset here: CD45RA+ positively selected. The V call is TRBV2, the J call TRBJ1-2; D gene ambiguous. CDR3 loop: CASSEAENYGYTF. The CDR3 nucleotides read TGTGCCAGCAGTGAAGCCGAAAACTATGGCTACACCTTC.